The 18 T cell receptor beta chains reported below all come from one sample, sequenced in a study of cytomegalovirus exposure and HLA in healthy donors. Both 60 Vbeta primers and 13 Jbeta primers went into the PCR. Sequencing was performed with immunoSEQ multiplex PCR; in TCRdb, only in-frame clones are kept and a portion is missing. The table has about 120,000 clones, around 86% seen once; the top ten hold less than 2.5%. The specimen was PBMCs. These receptors originate from a man aged 30 to 39 in good health and CMV-seronegative.

This chain joins TRBV19 and TRBJ1-2; D is unresolved. The CDR3 totals 14 residues. CDR1 is LNHDA and CDR2 is SQIVND in the germline V gene (reference sequence). With 3 bases removed from V and 6 bases from J, the gap between germline ends came to 14 bases. CDR3 nucleotide sequence: TGTGCCAGTAGTATGGCAGGCAATCGAAATGGCTACACCTTC. This translates into CASSMAGNRNGYTF.

V usage is TRBV19 and J usage is TRBJ2-7; weak D call: TRBD1 (6 bases). This CDR3 contains 16 residues. Deletions cut 9 bases from V and 3 bases from J, with 24 bases between. Germline V gene lookup returns CDR1 LNHDA and CDR2 SQIVND (reference sequence). In DNA form, the CDR3 reads TGTGCCAGGACTTACAGGGAACGCCGACCTCTCTACGAGCAGTACTTC. This translates into CARTYRERRPLYEQYF.

The rearrangement joins TRBV28 to TRBJ1-3; 9 bases line up with TRBD1. The germline V gene encodes CDR1 MDHEN and CDR2 SYDVKM. The CDR3 has 18 amino acids. V was pared by 5 bases and J by 0 bases, with 11 bases of the junction left unmatched. CDR3 protein: CASSLPLGQGSSGNTIYF. CDR3 coding DNA: TGTGCCAGCAGTCTCCCCTTGGGACAGGGAAGCTCTGGAAACACCATATATTTT.

The chain joins TRBV6-6 to TRBJ1-4; no clear D gene. Germline CDR1 is MNHNY and CDR2 is SVGAGI (reference sequence). The CDR3 is 13 amino acids. Trimming cost V 6 bases and J 5 bases, with 10 bases left between them. The CDR3 here is CASSPKFNEKLFF. CDR3 DNA: TGTGCCAGCAGCCCCAAATTCAATGAAAAACTGTTTTTT.

This sequence joins TRBV6-6 and TRBJ1-2, with 9 bases that match TRBD1. The trim removed 2 bases at V and 3 bases at J, leaving 7 bases unmatched. Looked up from germline, CDR1 is MNHNY and CDR2 is SVGAGI (reference sequence). The CDR3 is 16 residues long. CDR3: CASSYRTGDIHYGYTF. The CDR3, as DNA: TGTGCCAGCAGTTACCGGACAGGGGACATACACTATGGCTACACCTTC.

V is TRBV14 and J is TRBJ1-4, with D possibly being TRBD1 (6 bases). The length of the CDR3 is 15 residues. Germline V lookup: CDR1 SGHDN, CDR2 FVKESK. With 0 bases removed from V and 7 bases from J, the gap between germline ends came to 12 bases. CDR3 in DNA: TGTGCCAGCAGCCAAGAATTACAGGGCGGTGAAAAACTGTTTTTT. The encoded protein is CASSQELQGGEKLFF.

J is TRBJ2-7 and V is TRBV4-3, with 11 bases fitting TRBD2. After removal of 0 bases from V and 3 bases from J, the junction contained 1 base not matched to a gene. Germline V gene sequence: CDR1 LGHNA, CDR2 YSLEER. CDR3 length: 15 residues. Written as DNA, the CDR3 is TGCGCCAGCAGCCAAGAGACTAGCGGGGTCTACGAGCAGTACTTC. This gives the protein CASSQETSGVYEQYF.

The chain carries TRBV7-2 and TRBJ2-3; 11 bases are shared with TRBD1. Germline CDR1 is SGHTA and CDR2 is FQGNSA. CDR3 size: 17 residues. V lost 1 base and J lost 7; bases outside the gene matches: 10. CDR3: CASSLVTGTGGSNTQYF. The CDR3 region has the DNA TGTGCCAGCAGCTTAGTAACCGGGACAGGGGGATCGAATACGCAGTATTTT. Supplemented by reference TRBV7-2 and TRBJ2-3, the full variable domain reads GAGVSQSPSNKVTEKGKDVELRCDPISGHTALYWYRQSLGQGLEFLIYFQGNSAPDKSGLPSDRFSAERTGGSVSTLTIQRTQQEDSAVYLCASSLVTGTGGSNTQYFGPGTRLTVL.

There are a few counts of this clone. The chain couples TRBV7-2 to TRBJ1-6; D might be TRBD1 (5 bases). The CDR3 runs to 15 residues. Germline CDR1 SGHTA, CDR2 FQGNSA. The V end was cut by 6 bases, the J end by 3 bases, with 12 bases between. Here the CDR3 reads CASRGGGFYNSPLHF. The CDR3 DNA reads as TGTGCCAGCAGGGGGGGTGGGTTCTATAATTCACCCCTCCACTTT.

The genes are TRBV11-2 and TRBJ2-7, with D unresolved. Germline V gene lookup returns CDR1 SGHAT and CDR2 FQNNGV. V lost 3 bases to trimming and J lost 1 base, with 19 bases between them. CDR3 size: 17 residues. The CDR3 DNA reads as TGTGCCAGCAGCTTTAGCCCGACGGAAGTGAAATCCTACGAGCAGTACTTC. Translating it yields CASSFSPTEVKSYEQYF.

The chain recombines TRBV14 with TRBJ1-2; D possibly corresponds to TRBD1 (6 bases). Per the germline V gene, CDR1 is SGHDN and CDR2 is FVKESK. The CDR3 length is 15 residues. Trimming stripped 5 bases from V and 2 bases from J, with 15 bases between. CDR3 residues: CASSAQKGGNYGYTF. DNA of the CDR3: TGTGCCAGCAGCGCCCAAAAGGGGGGGAACTATGGCTACACCTTC. Full variable domain (outside the CDR3, taken from reference TRBV14 and TRBJ1-2): EAGVTQFPSHSVIEKGQTVTLRCDPISGHDNLYWYRRVMGKEIKFLLHFVKESKQDESGMPNNRFLAERTGGTYSTLKVQPAELEDSGVYFCASSAQKGGNYGYTFGSGTRLTVV.

The chain has TRBV19 and TRBJ2-1, with 11 bases aligning to TRBD2. The CDR3 runs 18 residues. Germline trimming cut 1 base from V and 3 bases from J; bases unmatched to any gene: 8. The germline V gene has CDR1 LNHDA and CDR2 SQIVND (reference sequence). CDR3 sequence: CASSIGASGGKNYNEQFF. The CDR3 nucleotides are TGTGCCAGTAGTATAGGGGCTAGCGGGGGGAAAAACTACAATGAGCAGTTCTTC.

The V and J genes are TRBV12-1 and TRBJ1-2; the table's D call of TRBD1 was not tested on the DNA. TRBV12-1 is described as a pseudogene. CDR3 length equals 14 residues. The CDR3 bases are TGTGCCAGCAGCCGGGACATTTTGAGCTATGGCTACACCTTC. Translation: CASSRDILSYGYTF.

This clone was recorded once. The rearrangement joins TRBV18 to TRBJ1-6; D possibly corresponds to TRBD1 (5 bases). CDR1 is KGHSH, CDR2 LQKENI, per germline. This CDR3 region has 15 residues. Trimming stripped 4 bases from V and 7 bases from J, with 14 bases between. CDR3: CASSQEGLINSPLHF. As DNA, the CDR3 is TGTGCCAGCTCACAGGAGGGACTTATAAATTCACCCCTCCACTTT.

This chain uses TRBV7-9 with TRBJ2-1, with 8 bases fitting TRBD1. This CDR3 has 16 amino acids. Germline CDR1 reads SEHNR; CDR2 reads FQNEAQ (reference sequence). Losses at the gene ends were 0 bases for V and 6 bases for J; bases not matched to a gene: 7. The CDR3 region is CASSLAGRGPTNEQFF. The CDR3 nucleotides are TGTGCCAGCAGCTTAGCAGGCAGGGGGCCGACCAATGAGCAGTTCTTC.

The genes are TRBV28 and TRBJ2-5; possibly TRBD1 for D (7 bases). Trimming removed 6 bases at V and 11 bases at J, with 22 bases between. The CDR3 covers 14 residues. Looked up from germline, CDR1 is MDHEN and CDR2 is SYDVKM. CDR3 protein: CASSPGGTTREQYF. The DNA of the CDR3 is TGTGCCAGCAGCCCAGGGGGGACGACGCGAGAGCAGTACTTC.

This clone has a single count. The CDR3 DNA is TGTGCCAGCAGCTTAGATAGCAGCTACGAGCAGTACTTC. This translates into CASSLDSSYEQYF. The chain joins TRBV13 to TRBJ2-7; D remains unclear. Germline CDR1 is PRHDT and CDR2 is FYEKMQ (reference sequence). This CDR3 has 13 residues. The ends were cut back, 1 base at V and 3 bases at J, with 7 bases in the middle.

The chain joins TRBV7-9 to TRBJ2-7, with 7 bases aligning to TRBD1. The germline gives CDR1 SEHNR, CDR2 FQNEAQ (reference sequence). CDR3 length: 12 amino acids. The V gene end was trimmed by 5 bases and the J gene end by 9 bases; junction bases not matched to a gene: 7. CDR3 DNA sequence: TGTGCCAGCAGCACCGAGACAGGGCTGCAGTACTTC. Its protein is CASSTETGLQYF.